These 3 T cell receptor beta chains were sequenced from one sample in a study of blood T cell repertoires in COVID-19. Repertoires were generated with immunoSEQ multiplex PCR, while TCRdb's copy carries only in-frame clones and drops some. The sample has under 200,000 clones, 75% to 90% seen once. The sequencing sample was made of PBMCs or T cells enriched from blood (not recorded which). The receptors stem from a young woman who had recovered from COVID-19.

V gene TRBV3-1 (or the pseudogene TRBV3-2) combines with J gene TRBJ2-2, with 8 bases aligning to TRBD1. With V trimmed by 8 bases and J by 5 bases, 1 base remained unmatched. The length of the CDR3 is 12 residues. Germline CDR1 is LGHDT and CDR2 is YNNKEL (reference sequence). CDR3 loop: CASGQGTGELFF. CDR3 DNA sequence: TGTGCCAGCGGACAGGGTACCGGGGAGCTGTTTTTT.

In its sample, this clone was seen a few times. The J gene is TRBJ1-1, the V gene TRBV28; D gene ambiguous. This CDR3 has 14 amino acids. Germline V gene lookup returns CDR1 MDHEN and CDR2 SYDVKM. V lost 6 bases and J lost 4, with 15 bases in between. In DNA, the CDR3 is TGTGCCAGCAGACCACCGGGGAGGGTCACTGAAGCTTTCTTT. This codes for CASRPPGRVTEAFF.

The gene calls are TRBV7-6 and TRBJ1-1, with D possibly matching TRBD1 (5 bases). V was trimmed by 5 bases and J by 3 bases, leaving 22 bases between them. Germline lookup yields CDR1 SGHVS and CDR2 FNYEAQ. The CDR3 covers 17 residues. The CDR3 bases are TGTGCCAGCAGCCTCAGGCCAGGGCCCAAGCAGGACACTGAAGCTTTCTTT. Translating gives CASSLRPGPKQDTEAFF.